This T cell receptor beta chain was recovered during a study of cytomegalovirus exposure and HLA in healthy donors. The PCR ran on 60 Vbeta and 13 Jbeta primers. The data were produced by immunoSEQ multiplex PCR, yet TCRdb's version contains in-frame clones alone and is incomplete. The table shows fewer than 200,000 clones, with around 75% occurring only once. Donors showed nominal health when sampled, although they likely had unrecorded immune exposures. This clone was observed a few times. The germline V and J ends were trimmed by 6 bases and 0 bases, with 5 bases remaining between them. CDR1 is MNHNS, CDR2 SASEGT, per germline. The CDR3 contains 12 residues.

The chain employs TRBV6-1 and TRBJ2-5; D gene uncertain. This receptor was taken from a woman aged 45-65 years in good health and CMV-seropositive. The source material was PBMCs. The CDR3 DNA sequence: TGTGCCAGCAGCGGGTACCAAGAGACCCAGTACTTC. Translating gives CASSGYQETQYF.